The present TCR beta chain was sequenced within a study of shared clonotypes between healthy human individuals. The study's findings and limits: The genetic and exposure-history diversity represented was limited by few donors. Lower generation probabilities were found for non-shared clonotypes than for those shared by all four donors.

The CDR3 consists of 15 residues. Trimming cost V 2 bases and J 0 bases, with 11 bases left between them. Details on this clone: Its antigen is still unknown.

Sequencing used immunoSEQ multiplex PCR; TCRdb keeps in-frame clones, though not all of them. The table lists some 1.5 million clones, roughly 96% of them singletons. The sample was naive CD4+ T cells sorted from blood. As for subset: CD45RA+ positively selected. This clonotype was obtained from a man aged 25-45 years in good health. V and J are TRBV23-1 and TRBJ2-7; possible D gene TRBD2, 6 bases. TRBV23-1 is reported as an ORF; its role is uncertain. DNA of the CDR3: TGCGCCAGCAGTCAAGGGGAGGTGTACTCCTACGAGCAGTACTTC. Translation: CASSQGEVYSYEQYF.